The 11 T cell receptor beta chains presented below share a single source sample, sequenced in a study of blood T cell repertoires in COVID-19. The assay was immunoSEQ multiplex PCR, and TCRdb's table has in-frame clones only and misses some. Among some 190,000 clones, 60% to 80% were seen once, and the ten largest hold over 13%. The sequenced sample was PBMCs or T cells enriched from blood (not recorded which). These receptors were collected from a man in his fifties or sixties who had been exposed to COVID-19.

V and J are TRBV24-1 and TRBJ2-7; 13 bases are a match to TRBD2. The CDR3 runs 16 residues. The germline CDR1 and CDR2 sequences are KGHDR and SFDVKD. Unmatched junction bases numbered 6, after V lost 3 bases and J lost 5 bases. CDR3: CATSDEGLAGHHEQYF. CDR3 in DNA: TGTGCCACCAGTGATGAGGGACTAGCGGGACACCACGAGCAGTACTTC.

The gene calls are TRBV19 and TRBJ1-5, with 7 bases that match TRBD1. CDR3 length equals 15 residues. The ends lost 4 bases at V and 6 bases at J; junction bases unmatched: 9. Looked up from germline, CDR1 is LNHDA and CDR2 is SQIVND (reference sequence). As DNA, the CDR3 is TGTGCCAGTAGTAGAGCAGGGGGGCGAGGTCAGCCCCAGCATTTT. Its protein is CASSRAGGRGQPQHF.

The CDR3 DNA reads TGTGCCAGCAGCGCTGAGCAGGGTTGGGCCCAGCATTTT. Its translation is CASSAEQGWAQHF. V gene TRBV7-8 combines with J gene TRBJ1-5, with D perhaps matching TRBD1 (5 bases). V was shortened by 5 bases and J by 11 bases, with 16 bases between the two germline ends. The CDR3 extends over 13 amino acids. The germline gives CDR1 SGHVS, CDR2 FQNEAQ.

CDR3 DNA sequence: TGTGCCAGCGGTGGACAGTATTTTGTCACTGAAGCTTTCTTT. It is translated as CASGGQYFVTEAFF. The chain employs TRBV2 and TRBJ1-1; tentatively, D is TRBD1 (6 bases). The germline gives CDR1 SNHLY, CDR2 FYNNEI. There are 14 residues in the CDR3. V lost 8 bases and J 4 bases, leaving 17 bases between the germline ends. The variable domain in full, completed from reference TRBV2 and TRBJ1-1, reads EPEVTQTPSHQVTQMGQEVILRCVPISNHLYFYWYRQILGQKVEFLVSFYNNEISEKSEIFDDQFSVERPDGSNFTLKIRSTKLEDSAMYFCASGGQYFVTEAFFGQGTRLTVV.

The V and J genes are TRBV30 and TRBJ2-1; 10 bases fit TRBD2. CDR1 is GTSNPN and CDR2 is SVGIG in the germline V gene (reference sequence). The CDR3 spans 13 residues. The V segment lost 0 bases and the J segment 10 bases; nucleotides outside the gene matches: 3. CDR3 amino acids: CAWSVLGLAEQFF. As DNA, the CDR3 is TGTGCCTGGAGTGTACTGGGACTAGCGGAGCAGTTCTTC.

The CDR3 DNA reads TGTGCCAGGGGACTAGCGGGGCAATTCTACGAGCAGTACTTC. The encoded protein is CARGLAGQFYEQYF. V usage is TRBV2 and J usage is TRBJ2-7, with 13 bases fitting TRBD2. V gave up 9 bases and J gave up 3 bases; unmatched junction bases: 5. CDR1 and CDR2 from the germline V gene are SNHLY and FYNNEI. This CDR3 spans 14 amino acids.

This chain links TRBV25-1 with TRBJ1-1; 7 nucleotides agree with TRBD1. The J segment lost 6 bases and the V segment lost 1 base, leaving 8 bases of the junction unmatched. The CDR3 extends over 15 amino acids. In germline, CDR1 is MGHDK, CDR2 SYGVNS. CDR3 nucleotides: TGTGCCAGCAGTGAATTTCGACAGGGAGCCGCTGAAGCTTTCTTT. It translates to CASSEFRQGAAEAFF. Variable domain in full (rest from reference TRBV25-1 and TRBJ1-1): EADIYQTPRYLVIGTGKKITLECSQTMGHDKMYWYQQDPGMELHLIHYSYGVNSTEKGDLSSESTVSRIRTEHFPLTLESARPSHTSQYLCASSEFRQGAAEAFFGQGTRLTVV.

The CDR3, as DNA: TGCGCCAGCAGCGAAGGGACACCTCAGTACAATGAGCAGTTCTTC. Translation: CASSEGTPQYNEQFF. The chain uses TRBV5-1 and TRBJ2-1, with D perhaps matching TRBD1 (6 bases). V lost 4 bases and J 4 bases, leaving 15 bases between the germline ends. CDR1 is SGHRS, CDR2 YFSETQ, per germline. The CDR3 runs to 15 residues. Combining the CDR3 with reference TRBV5-1 and TRBJ2-1 gives the whole variable domain KAGVTQTPRYLIKTRGQQVTLSCSPISGHRSVSWYQQTPGQGLQFLFEYFSETQRNKGNFPGRFSGRQFSNSRSEMNVSTLELGDSALYLCASSEGTPQYNEQFFGPGTRLTVL.

This sequence joins TRBV12-3 or TRBV12-4 and TRBJ1-2; 7 nucleotides align to TRBD1. The CDR3 totals 13 residues. After removal of 6 bases from V and 7 bases from J, the junction contained 8 bases not matched to a gene. The CDR3 region is CASSSGQAVGYTF. The CDR3 DNA is TGTGCCAGCAGCTCCGGACAGGCGGTTGGCTACACCTTC.

The rearrangement uses TRBV7-3 and TRBJ2-3, with D possibly matching TRBD1 (6 bases). Trimming pared 1 base from V and 4 bases from J, leaving 18 bases between. Germline-derived CDR1 and CDR2 are SGHTA and FQGTGA. This CDR3 comprises 17 residues. CDR3: CASSLMKGQGFPDTQYF. CDR3 bases: TGTGCCAGCAGCTTAATGAAGGGGCAGGGGTTCCCAGATACGCAGTATTTT.

This clone was observed once. The genes are TRBV21-1 and TRBJ2-5; the table gives TRBD2 as D, unverified against the DNA. TRBV21-1 is a listed pseudogene. The CDR3 sequence is 15 residues long. In DNA, the CDR3 is TGTGCCAGCAGGGGGAGCGGGAGGGGCCAAGAGACCCAGTACTTC. It encodes CASRGSGRGQETQYF.